The 23 T cell receptor beta chains given below trace back to one sample, sequenced in a study of blood T cell repertoires in COVID-19. Sequencing used immunoSEQ multiplex PCR; TCRdb keeps in-frame clones, though not all of them. There are fewer than 120,000 clones in the sample; roughly four fifths occur only once, and approximately 16% lies in the top ten. The specimen sequenced was peripheral blood. These receptor sequences come from a woman aged 60-75 years with acute or convalescent COVID-19.

The gene calls are TRBV5-6 and TRBJ2-5, with 7 nucleotides matching TRBD1. Germline V gene sequence: CDR1 SGHDT, CDR2 YYEEEE. This CDR3 comprises 15 residues. The trim removed 6 bases at V and 2 bases at J, leaving 10 bases unmatched. This chain's CDR3 is CASTTGAGPQETQYF. Written as DNA, the CDR3 is TGTGCCAGCACCACAGGGGCCGGGCCACAAGAGACCCAGTACTTC.

The rearrangement links TRBV28 to TRBJ2-5, with D hard to call. Trimming removed 3 bases at V and 1 base at J, with 6 bases between. This CDR3 is 13 amino acids long. Germline V CDR1 and CDR2: MDHEN, SYDVKM. CDR3 DNA: TGTGCCAGCAGTTTGCTAGTCCAAGAGACCCAGTACTTC. As protein: CASSLLVQETQYF.

The gene calls are TRBV7-9 and TRBJ2-2; 8 nucleotides agree with TRBD1. Looked up from germline, CDR1 is SEHNR and CDR2 is FQNEAQ (reference sequence). This CDR3 spans 16 amino acids. Trimming cost V 1 base and J 4 bases; bases outside gene matches: 5. CDR3 amino acids: CASSLGRTGITGELFF. Here the CDR3 DNA reads TGTGCCAGCAGCTTAGGTCGGACAGGGATCACCGGGGAGCTGTTTTTT.

The V gene is TRBV12-3 or TRBV12-4, the J gene TRBJ1-2; D call uncertain. The CDR3 has 12 amino acids. Trimming stripped 5 bases from V and 3 bases from J, with 7 bases between. CDR3: CASSPPDYGYTF. The CDR3 DNA reads as TGTGCCAGCAGTCCGCCGGACTATGGCTACACCTTC.

The chain couples TRBV6-5 to TRBJ2-1; D perhaps matches TRBD2 (6 bases). The CDR3 runs to 15 residues. V was trimmed by 8 bases and J by 4 bases, leaving 18 bases between them. Germline CDR1 reads MNHEY; CDR2 reads SVGAGI. CDR3 nucleotide sequence: TGTGCCAGCTCCCTCGCCCCGGGGGAATACAATGAGCAGTTCTTC. Amino acid sequence: CASSLAPGEYNEQFF.

The chain has TRBV5-1 and TRBJ2-2, with 8 bases fitting TRBD2. The CDR3 spans 19 residues. Germline-derived CDR1 and CDR2 are SGHRS and YFSETQ. Trimming at V came to 2 bases and at J to 2 bases, leaving 14 bases not matched to a gene. CDR3 nucleotides: TGCGCCAGCAGCTTAGCGGGGGACAAGATTCCCCTCAACACCGGGGAGCTGTTTTTT. Amino acid sequence: CASSLAGDKIPLNTGELFF.

The J gene is TRBJ1-5, the V gene TRBV28; TRBD1 matches 11 bases. The germline V gene has CDR1 MDHEN and CDR2 SYDVKM. CDR3 length equals 15 residues. After removal of 7 bases from V and 11 bases from J, the junction contained 13 bases not matched to a gene. The CDR3 protein is CASTREGQGVSSQHF. The CDR3 DNA reads TGTGCCAGCACCCGAGAGGGACAGGGGGTTTCGTCCCAGCATTTT.

As to this clone: The same CDR3 also results from other DNA sequences found in this sample. This sequence joins TRBV2 and TRBJ2-5; tentative D call: TRBD1 (6 bases). The CDR3 runs to 14 residues. Trimming cost V 3 bases and J 0 bases, with 8 bases left between them. Germline CDR1 SNHLY, CDR2 FYNNEI. Here the CDR3 DNA reads TGTGCCAGCAGTGAGAACAGGGACCAAGAGACCCAGTACTTC. Translated: CASSENRDQETQYF.

The gene calls are TRBV20-1 and TRBJ2-7; the D gene is possibly TRBD2 (6 bases). Germline V lookup: CDR1 DFQATT, CDR2 SNEGSKA (reference sequence). This CDR3 spans 11 amino acids. V was pared by 3 bases and J by 7 bases, with 10 bases between. The CDR3 sequence is CSASSGREQYF. In DNA form, the CDR3 reads TGCAGTGCTAGCTCTGGGAGGGAGCAGTACTTC.

For the CDR3, the DNA is TGTGCCAGCAGCGACCCGGGACACCTCGGCTCCTACAATGAGCAGTTCTTC. It codes for CASSDPGHLGSYNEQFF. The J gene is TRBJ2-1, the V gene TRBV9, with a tentative D call TRBD1 (6 bases). This CDR3 is built from 17 residues. The germline V gene encodes CDR1 SGDLS and CDR2 YYNGEE. Trimming took 3 bases from V and 0 from J, leaving 16 bases between them.

The DNA for the CDR3 is TGTGCCAGCAGCCAAGATGGGGCTAGCGGGTACGCCTACAATGAGCAGTTCTTC. Protein sequence: CASSQDGASGYAYNEQFF. The chain recombines TRBV3-1 (or the pseudogene TRBV3-2) with TRBJ2-1, with 8 nucleotides matching TRBD2. Germline CDR1 is LGHDT and CDR2 is YNNKEL (reference sequence). After removal of 0 bases from V and 2 bases from J, the junction contained 9 bases not matched to a gene. The CDR3 is 18 amino acids.

The rearrangement joins TRBV24-1 to TRBJ1-5; 11 nucleotides align to TRBD1. The CDR3 is 15 amino acids. CDR1 and CDR2 (germline): KGHDR, SFDVKD. Trimming at V came to 4 bases and at J to 10 bases, leaving 8 bases not matched to a gene. The chain's CDR3 is CATSDRTGGAEPQHF. For the CDR3, the DNA is TGTGCCACCAGTGACCGGACAGGGGGCGCGGAACCCCAGCATTTT.

The chain employs TRBV19 and TRBJ1-6, with 9 bases that match TRBD1. J lost 9 bases, V lost 4 bases, and 4 bases had no gene match. CDR1 LNHDA and CDR2 SQIVND come from the germline V gene (reference sequence). The CDR3 loop spans 14 amino acids. The CDR3 sequence: CASSTGTGSSPLHF. CDR3 sequence (DNA): TGTGCCAGTAGTACCGGGACAGGGAGTTCACCCCTCCACTTT.

J is TRBJ2-7 and V is TRBV11-2; TRBD2 matches 7 bases. The CDR3 length is 14 residues. Germline CDR1 SGHAT, CDR2 FQNNGV. The V and J ends lost 3 bases and 3 bases, in that order; junction bases with no gene match: 5. The CDR3: CASSLGGGGYEQYF. In DNA, the CDR3 is TGTGCCAGCAGCTTGGGCGGGGGTGGCTACGAGCAGTACTTC.

A single count supports this clone. The chain has TRBV24-1 and TRBJ1-5, with unresolved D. The CDR3 contains 14 residues. V was trimmed by 4 bases and J by 0 bases, leaving 6 bases between them. Germline CDR1 is KGHDR and CDR2 is SFDVKD. As DNA, the CDR3 is TGTGCCACCAGTGACGGTCATAGCAATCAGCCCCAGCATTTT. This gives the protein CATSDGHSNQPQHF.

CDR3 amino acids: CASSFEGHLETNEKLFF. DNA of the CDR3: TGTGCCAGCAGCTTTGAGGGCCACCTAGAGACTAATGAAAAACTGTTTTTT. V is TRBV7-2 and J is TRBJ1-4; D gene unclear. Germline V gene lookup returns CDR1 SGHTA and CDR2 FQGNSA. V lost 3 bases, J lost 2 bases, and 16 bases lay in between. The CDR3 is 17 amino acids.

As for this clone: The conserved closing phenylalanine or tryptophan is absent in this CDR3, likely reflecting a read error. The limits of the CDR3 on the DNA are not certain, so only TCRdb's listed CDR3 is given. The rearrangement uses TRBV2 and TRBJ1-1; the D call in the table, TRBD1, was not verified against the DNA. A total of 11 residues make up the CDR3, ends included. Germline values: CDR1 SNHLY, CDR2 FYNNEI. The CDR3 region is CASSDVEETGI.

The chain employs TRBV3-1 (or the pseudogene TRBV3-2) and TRBJ1-1; TRBD1 agrees at 7 bases. Unmatched junction bases numbered 10, after V lost 2 bases and J lost 4 bases. CDR3 size: 16 residues. Per germline, CDR1 LGHDT and CDR2 YNNKEL (reference sequence). The CDR3 protein is CASSQRGGGQRTEAFF. The CDR3 DNA is TGTGCCAGCAGCCAAAGGGGTGGGGGACAGCGCACTGAAGCTTTCTTT.

This clone was found a few times. The chain carries TRBV5-6 and TRBJ1-3, with D hard to call. Germline lookup yields CDR1 SGHDT and CDR2 YYEEEE. V was cut by 4 bases and J by 0 bases, with 14 bases left in between. The CDR3 is 16 amino acids. CDR3 bases: TGTGCCAGCAGCGCCATGATAAGCATCTCTGGAAACACCATATATTTT. Translation: CASSAMISISGNTIYF.

The chain links TRBV9 to TRBJ2-1, with TRBD1 matching over 7 bases. Germline V gene lookup returns CDR1 SGDLS and CDR2 YYNGEE. The CDR3 loop spans 15 amino acids. Trimming took 4 bases from V and 4 from J; bases not matched to a gene: 8. The CDR3 bases are TGTGCCAGCAGCCCTGGGACAGACATTTACAATGAGCAGTTCTTC. Its protein is CASSPGTDIYNEQFF.

The chain recombines TRBV6-5 with TRBJ1-5; TRBD1 agrees at 9 bases. Germline CDR1 MNHEY, CDR2 SVGAGI. CDR3 size: 14 residues. V lost 7 bases to trimming and J lost 7 bases; unmatched junction nucleotides: 8. CDR3 sequence reads: CASTSGTGIQPQHF. The DNA for the CDR3 is TGTGCCAGCACCTCCGGGACAGGGATCCAGCCCCAGCATTTT.

Turning to this clone: One junction end disagrees with the germline gene, perhaps due to a read error. The V and J genes are TRBV7-7 and TRBJ1-3; 7 nucleotides align to TRBD1. The CDR3 is made up of 14 amino acids. CDR1 is SSHAT and CDR2 is FNYEAQ in the germline V gene (reference sequence). CDR3 DNA sequence: TGTGCTAGCAGCTCCGGGACAGCTGGAAACACCATATATTTT. This translates into CASSSGTAGNTIYF.

J is TRBJ1-2 and V is TRBV5-4, with D maybe TRBD1 (6 bases). Per the germline V gene, CDR1 is SGHNT and CDR2 is YYREEE (reference sequence). This CDR3 comprises 13 residues. Trimming left V 5 bases short and J 3 bases short, with 11 bases between. The chain's CDR3 is CASSGQTDYGYTF. The CDR3 DNA is TGTGCCAGCAGTGGACAGACAGACTATGGCTACACCTTC.